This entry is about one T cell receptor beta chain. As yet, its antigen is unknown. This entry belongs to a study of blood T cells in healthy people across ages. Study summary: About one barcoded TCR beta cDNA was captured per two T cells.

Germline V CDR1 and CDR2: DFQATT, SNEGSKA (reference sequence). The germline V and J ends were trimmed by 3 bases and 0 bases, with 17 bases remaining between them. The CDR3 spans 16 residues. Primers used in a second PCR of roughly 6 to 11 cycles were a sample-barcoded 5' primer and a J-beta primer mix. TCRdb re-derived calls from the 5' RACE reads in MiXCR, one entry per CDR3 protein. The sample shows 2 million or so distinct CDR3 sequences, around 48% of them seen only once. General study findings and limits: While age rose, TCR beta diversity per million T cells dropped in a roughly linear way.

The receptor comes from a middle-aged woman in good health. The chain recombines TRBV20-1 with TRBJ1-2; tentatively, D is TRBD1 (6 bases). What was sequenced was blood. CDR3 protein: CSASLRTVKANYGYTF. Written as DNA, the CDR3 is TGCAGTGCTAGTTTACGGACAGTCAAGGCTAACTATGGCTACACCTTC.